These 11 T cell receptor beta chains originate from one sample sequenced in a study of regulatory T cells in long-lasting Graves disease. Time point meaning: persistent/refractory GD, antithyroid drugs over 5 years with positive TRAb. RNA from PBMCs was the source of the TCR library. Researchers made TCR beta libraries by using iRepertoire HTBI primers and running Arm-PCR on CDR3 regions. TCRdb recomputed calls from the multiplex PCR reads with MiXCR, one row per CDR3 protein. The data contain 350,000 to 450,000 distinct CDR3 sequences, 20% to 25% of them singletons. The input for sequencing was peripheral blood mononuclear cells (PBMCs), taken when the disease was refractory, from a patient treated with antithyroid drugs. The receptors shown here come from a woman between 40 and 50 years old with Graves disease.

As concerns this clonotype: This likely traces to a read error, being one base from a far larger clone. The chain combines TRBV10-3 with TRBJ2-7, with D possibly being TRBD1 (6 bases). This CDR3 is 13 amino acids long. Germline CDR1 and CDR2: ENHRY and SYGVKD. Trimming shortened V by 5 bases and J by 3 bases, and 11 bases separated the two germline ends. The CDR3 DNA reads TGTGCCATCAGTTCCGGGACAAACTACGAGCAGTACTTC. Protein sequence: CAISSGTNYEQYF.

This clonotype was seen ten or more times. This CDR3 reads CASIKHTANTGELFF. The CDR3 nucleotides are TGTGCCAGCATTAAACACACCGCGAACACCGGGGAGCTGTTTTTT. The J gene is TRBJ2-2, the V gene TRBV6-1; no clear D. The germline V and J ends were trimmed by 7 bases and 0 bases, with 12 bases remaining between them. The germline V gene encodes CDR1 MNHNS and CDR2 SASEGT. This CDR3 comprises 15 residues.

This clonotype has at least ten counts. J is TRBJ2-7 and V is TRBV28; TRBD1 aligns across 7 bases. Germline lookup yields CDR1 MDHEN and CDR2 SYDVKM. V lost 1 base and J lost 2; bases outside the gene matches: 8. The CDR3 consists of 16 residues. The CDR3 DNA reads as TGTGCCAGCAGTTTATTCCGTTGGGACAGCACCTACGAGCAGTACTTC. Translation gives CASSLFRWDSTYEQYF. The variable domain in full, with the rest retrieved from reference TRBV28 and TRBJ2-7, is DVKVTQSSRYLVKRTGEKVFLECVQDMDHENMFWYRQDPGLGLRLIYFSYDVKMKEKGDIPEGYSVSREKKERFSLILESASTNQTSMYLCASSLFRWDSTYEQYFGPGTRLTVT.

This clonotype was counted ten times or more. The rearrangement uses TRBV5-5 and TRBJ1-4; no reliable D call. From germline, CDR1 is SGHKS and CDR2 YYEKEE (reference sequence). The V end lost 0 bases, the J end lost 5 bases, and 11 bases lay between the germline ends. CDR3 length: 15 amino acids. The CDR3 sequence: CASSLVPGGNEKLFF. For the CDR3, the DNA is TGTGCCAGCAGCTTGGTGCCAGGAGGAAATGAAAAACTGTTTTTT.

This clonotype was seen ten or more times. The J gene is TRBJ2-2, the V gene TRBV28; 10 nucleotides match TRBD2. The V segment lost 5 bases and the J segment 1 base; nucleotides outside the gene matches: 10. This CDR3 has 18 amino acids. Germline assignment: CDR1 MDHEN and CDR2 SYDVKM. The DNA for the CDR3 is TGTGCCAGCAGTCGAGGGAAGCGGGAGGGGTTGAACACCGGGGAGCTGTTTTTT. Translated, it gives CASSRGKREGLNTGELFF.

V usage is TRBV6-1 and J usage is TRBJ2-7; 10 nucleotides match TRBD2. The trim removed 5 bases at V and 6 bases at J, leaving 13 bases unmatched. The CDR3 totals 16 residues. Germline values: CDR1 MNHNS, CDR2 SASEGT. CDR3 sequence: CASSTSRLAGVAEQYF. CDR3 DNA: TGTGCCAGCAGTACATCCCGGCTAGCGGGAGTTGCCGAGCAGTACTTC.

The gene calls are TRBV28 and TRBJ2-2, with 7 positions matching TRBD1. The CDR3 length is 14 residues. The trim removed 1 base at V and 6 bases at J, leaving 2 bases unmatched. Per the germline V gene, CDR1 is MDHEN and CDR2 is SYDVKM. The DNA of the CDR3 is TGTGCCAGCAGTTTATACAGGGGCGCCGGGGAGCTGTTTTTT. Protein: CASSLYRGAGELFF.

V usage is TRBV5-1 and J usage is TRBJ1-2; 8 bases map to TRBD1. V shed 6 bases, J shed 4 bases, and the junction held 5 bases outside the gene matches. The germline V gene encodes CDR1 SGHRS and CDR2 YFSETQ. The CDR3 runs 13 residues. The CDR3 region is CASTRTGTYGYTF. The DNA of the CDR3 is TGCGCCAGCACCCGGACAGGGACCTATGGCTACACCTTC. Together with reference TRBV5-1 and TRBJ1-2, the CDR3 gives the full variable domain: KAGVTQTPRYLIKTRGQQVTLSCSPISGHRSVSWYQQTPGQGLQFLFEYFSETQRNKGNFPGRFSGRQFSNSRSEMNVSTLELGDSALYLCASTRTGTYGYTFGSGTRLTVV.

This clonotype was observed many times. The chain uses TRBV20-1 and TRBJ2-5; the match to TRBD2 covers 7 bases. Germline V gives CDR1 DFQATT, CDR2 SNEGSKA (reference sequence). V shed 6 bases, J shed 7 bases, and the junction held 5 bases outside the gene matches. CDR3 length: 11 residues. The CDR3 sequence: CSAKGRVTQYF. The CDR3 DNA is TGCAGTGCGAAAGGGAGGGTGACCCAGTACTTC.

This clonotype was recorded many times. The J gene is TRBJ2-7, the V gene TRBV27, with 8 bases identical to TRBD2. Per the germline V gene, CDR1 is MNHEY and CDR2 is SMNVEV (reference sequence). The CDR3 extends over 12 amino acids. The V and J ends lost 7 bases and 5 bases, in that order; junction bases with no gene match: 4. The CDR3 sequence: CASTSGGDEQYF. The CDR3 nucleotides read TGTGCCAGCACCTCGGGAGGGGACGAGCAGTACTTC.

This clonotype appeared many times. V usage is TRBV2 and J usage is TRBJ1-5; D is unclear. Germline V gene sequence: CDR1 SNHLY, CDR2 FYNNEI. The CDR3 spans 13 residues. V was pared by 9 bases and J by 4 bases, with 13 bases between. CDR3 sequence reads: CASHYSLNQPQHF. CDR3 DNA: TGTGCCAGTCACTACAGCCTGAATCAGCCCCAGCATTTT.